This TCR beta chain appears in the sequencing data of a study of beta chain features in type 1 diabetes. General observations from the study: Relative to healthy donors, patients appeared to have naive, central memory and Treg TCRB repertoires that were more similar.

All of the isolated RNA was reverse transcribed, so expressed TCRB transcripts were sequenced. The repertoire was sequenced with immunoSEQ multiplex PCR; TCRdb's copy has only in-frame clones and lacks some. The sample has under 950,000 clones, under 20% seen once; the top ten hold 0.02% to 0.025%. Sorting that relied on CD45RO/CCR7/CD25/CD127/CD95/CD27 yielded CD4+ naive, central memory, regulatory and stem cell-like memory cells. The CDR3 has 14 amino acids. Trimming stripped 0 bases from V and 3 bases from J, with 8 bases between. Germline CDR1 LNHNV, CDR2 YYDKDF (reference sequence). A single count supports this clone. Antigen specificity is unknown.

The chain combines TRBV15 with TRBJ2-5, with TRBD1 as a possible D gene (5 bases). The sequence was collected from a woman aged 18-29 years in good health. The sequenced sample was naive CD4+ T cells from blood. The CDR3 protein is CATSRDIGEETQYF. The CDR3 coding sequence is TGTGCCACCAGCAGAGATATAGGGGAAGAGACCCAGTACTTC.